The entry below describes one T cell receptor (beta chain). Sequencing was performed with immunoSEQ multiplex PCR; in TCRdb, only in-frame clones are kept and a portion is missing. The sample lists roughly 23,000 clones; 85% to 95% were seen once. This sample was included in a study of T cells in tumors and immune-related adverse events. With 4 bases clipped from V and 8 bases from J, the junction kept 13 bases outside the gene matches. The CDR3 length is 17 residues. CDR1 and CDR2 from the germline V gene are MNHNS and SASEGT. The V gene is TRBV6-1, the J gene TRBJ2-2; 10 bases are shared with TRBD1. This receptor was taken from a female donor with metastatic renal cell carcinoma. Sequencing used lymph node tissue, obtained from a patient treated with anti-PD-1 therapy. The CDR3 loop reads CASSGIQDRGYEGELFF. The CDR3 coding sequence is TGTGCCAGCAGTGGGATTCAGGACAGGGGGTATGAGGGGGAGCTGTTTTTT.